This T cell receptor beta chain was captured in a study of T cells in localized non-small cell lung cancer. The germline gives CDR1 SSHAT, CDR2 FNYEAQ (reference sequence). The CDR3 sequence is 13 residues long. Here immunoSEQ multiplex PCR was the method, and the copy in TCRdb shows in-frame clones only, minus some. The table shows 20,000 to 30,000 clones, with around 93% occurring only once. In the case of this clone: Mismatch with germline at one junction end may stem from a read error.

The J gene is TRBJ1-1, the V gene TRBV7-7; D might be TRBD1 (6 bases). The sequenced sample was peripheral blood, obtained before any cancer treatment. This receptor was taken from a female donor aged 60 or older with stage II squamous cell lung carcinoma. This CDR3 reads CASSVDRNTEAFF. The CDR3 DNA follows: TGTGCTAGCAGCGTGGACAGAAACACTGAAGCTTTCTTT.